This T cell receptor (beta chain) emerged from a study of blood T cell repertoires in COVID-19 (dated by TCRdb to the early 2020s). The study in broad terms: Samples from collaborators originated in the United States, Italy and Spain and spanned both the acute and convalescent phases of COVID-19. The prospective study material was composed of cDNA or gDNA derived from T cells, B-cell-depleted T cells, or PBMCs. Subjects who had been exposed to COVID-19, were actively infected with it, or had recovered from it provided the deeply sampled blood TCRbeta repertoires that made up the dataset. The repertoires were made available in a free public database intended to serve as a resource for research on the immune response to SARS-CoV-2. The samples were drawn from two sources: the first 160 participants of the ongoing ImmuneRACE study, and 1,200 or so subjects contributed by 6 global collaborators. The sample metadata nearly always contained a de-identified subject ID, COVID-19 status, age in years and sex. Where HLA class I and class II types were available, the types were taken from metadata supplied by the sample provider, not from assay-based typing.

The collaborating institutions used their own protocols to collect whole blood in K2EDTA tubes. Collaborator samples were shipped for TCRbeta analysis as frozen whole blood, isolated PBMCs, or DNA extracted from either sample type. The full study reports these points: The quantity of clinical and demographic metadata differed by source and by participant and was supplied without curation.

With respect to this clone: What this receptor recognizes is not known. No much larger clone is present one base from it, and per-base qualities are unavailable.

CDR1 MNHEY and CDR2 SVGEGT were looked up in the germline V gene. CDR3 length: 12 amino acids, cysteine to phenylalanine. Solely the CDR3 DNA is kept, with 36 bases framed from the first base. V is shortened by 8 bases, J by 3 bases, and the region joining them spans 11 bases. The immunoSEQ Assay, a bias-controlled multiplex PCR, was used to amplify TCRbeta CDR3 regions from genomic DNA. The study's processing was this. The number of nucleated cells in each sample was estimated from the amplification of reference gene primers within the assay. To quantify the absolute abundance of each unique TCRbeta CDR3 rearrangement, sequence reads were collapsed and filtered. Productive Simpson clonality was computed per sample as the square root of Simpson's diversity index over productive rearrangements. Here the immuneACCESS table is served through TCRdb, limited to in-frame sequences with V and J called. Missing clones are a known gap in these copies; in checked studies unresolved V genes cover under half, and the rest lacks a known reason. The V and J calls and the clone size are those of that table, but D and trimming were determined from the DNA. The sample data list 35,000 to 45,000 clones, and 89% of these were observed just once. Roughly 6.4% of the sample lies in the top ten.

The specimen was peripheral blood. The receptor chain draws on TRBV6-2 or TRBV6-3 and TRBJ2-7; a tentative D call is TRBD2 (5 bases match). This sequence originates from a human donor in a cohort sampled during active COVID-19. The nucleotide sequence is given as TGTGCCAGCCGCCGCCGGGACTACGAGCAGTACTTC. This encodes CASRRRDYEQYF.